This TCR beta chain comes out of a study of blood T cells in healthy people across ages. Regarding the study as a whole: Researchers deemed the diversity estimates from one million T cells underestimates.

The CDR3 extends over 16 amino acids. V was pared by 4 bases and J by 10 bases, with 23 bases between. Germline loops: CDR1 MDHEN, CDR2 SYDVKM. As concerns this clonotype: The target antigen is unknown.

Primers used in a second PCR of roughly 6 to 12 cycles were a sample-barcoded 5' primer and a J-beta primer mix. MiXCR was run by TCRdb on the 5' RACE reads, yielding one entry per CDR3 protein. The data show 1.2 million to 1.5 million distinct CDR3 sequences, 59% seen once. This clonotype originated in a man between 18 and 35 years old in good health. The V call is TRBV28, the J call TRBJ2-1; D may match TRBD1 or TRBD2 (5 bases each). Sequenced material: blood. The CDR3 bases are TGTGCCAGCAGTTCAACACTAGGAGAAGGGGCTCGCGAGCAGTTCTTC. Translated, it gives CASSSTLGEGAREQFF. Drawing the rest from reference TRBV28 and TRBJ2-1, the complete variable domain is DVKVTQSSRYLVKRTGEKVFLECVQDMDHENMFWYRQDPGLGLRLIYFSYDVKMKEKGDIPEGYSVSREKKERFSLILESASTNQTSMYLCASSSTLGEGAREQFFGPGTRLTVL.